The entry below gives a single T cell receptor (beta chain) sequence along with its context. This clonotype has at least ten counts. Its antigen is not yet known. Nothing much larger sits one base from this clone, and base qualities are not available. This specimen comes from a study of T cells in Graves' hyperthyroidism and ophthalmopathy (dated by TCRdb to between 2018 and 2021). For context, the study as a whole: Peripheral blood was sampled at the time of initial diagnosis, prior to any treatment. TCR V-J signatures able to tell the groups apart were searched for in a discovery cohort of 95 to 100 patients, of whom 43 had Graves' ophthalmopathy and around 56 had stable Graves' hyperthyroidism. Once sampling was done, hyperthyroidism patients were given methimazole at a starting dose of 30 mg daily, whereas ophthalmopathy patients were given high-dose intravenous methylprednisolone. Prospective prediction of ophthalmopathy was tested in an independent validation cohort of 18 to 20 hyperthyroidism patients and roughly 16 patients who later progressed to ophthalmopathy. The 75 to 100 discovery patients were randomly split 7:3 into training and test sets. TCR Vbeta CDR3 sequencing of 140 or so peripheral blood samples (under 45 ophthalmopathy, approximately 80 hyperthyroidism and around 17 progressor patients) is reported in the paper. The study also compared thyroid tissue and blood T-cell repertoires from roughly six Graves' hyperthyroidism patients. Points the paper makes about the study in general: A 13 V-J signature model separated ophthalmopathy from stable hyperthyroidism, with roughly 88% sensitivity and 81% to 83% specificity in cross-validation and 80%/75% in testing. In validation, the model predicted progression to ophthalmopathy a median of approximately 6.3 months before onset, with roughly 68% sensitivity and roughly 79% specificity. Most expanded thyroid clonotypes (frequency above 0.001) were also found in blood, which suggests that blood repertoires may mirror thyroid immune responses. No statistical method was used to fix the sample size in advance, and group allocation was not hidden from the investigators.

The TCR beta CDR3 regions were amplified from the RNA transcripts. For the first round of RT-PCR on the TCR CDR3, the HTBI primer set was used together with the Qiagen OneStep RT-PCR kit. Libraries were constructed in a second round of multiplex PCR, after which size selection and purification were carried out. The libraries were sequenced on an Illumina HiSeq2000 using paired-end 100 bp reads. The paper's data handling went like this. SOAPnuke was used to process the raw data, throwing out any read that contained adapters or uncalled bases, had a mean Phred below 15, or lacked an exact constant-primer or identifier match. High-quality paired reads were merged with COPE v1.2.5, and unique nucleotide sequences were defined as clonotypes. MiTCR v1.1 was used to align the clonotypes against IMGT TRBV, TRBD and TRBJ reference segments. Only V-J combinations with frequency above 0.0001, covering about 99% of repertoires, were analysed. A TCS score was defined as the ratio between F50 (clonal expansion) and ExV (chaos), using BLOSUM62-based TCRdist between CDR3 peptides within each V-J. Welch's t-statistics and random forest reduced roughly 540 V-J features to 10 to 15, which were used in a naive Bayes classifier (R e1071). The raw public reads went through TCRdb reprocessing: fastp at Q25, MiXCR clone calling, in-frame beta chains kept. CDR3 protein duplicates are merged, each entry listing the most common genes and DNA. Here the V and J calls rest on TCRdb's processing, not on the authors' analysis. The sample has a few hundred thousand distinct CDR3 sequences on record, 14% to 15% of them singletons. The ten largest clonotypes hold approximately 12% of the sample.

Trimming costs V 0 bases and J 5 bases, and their ends lie 0 bases apart. The CDR3 numbers 11 residues from cysteine through phenylalanine. Only CDR3 DNA remains: 33 bases, in frame from the first base. Hyperthyroidism patients were aged 18 to 65 years and newly diagnosed, with disease duration of less than 2 months. The study excluded patients with uncontrolled infections, other autoimmune diseases, pregnancy or lactation. Clinical symptoms, serum thyroxine and TRAb, thyroid ultrasound, and orbital computed tomography formed the basis for the diagnoses. For progressor patients, blood was drawn at the first diagnosis of hyperthyroidism, before any ophthalmopathy symptoms had appeared. PBMCs were isolated from roughly 10 ml of fresh peripheral blood by Ficoll-Paque density gradient centrifugation. Progressor patients were defined as those initially diagnosed with Graves' hyperthyroidism in whom ophthalmopathy developed during follow-up. Total RNA was extracted with Trizol reagent, and quality was checked on an Agilent 2100 Bioanalyzer.

The sample consisted of blood. The sequence was obtained from a woman between 35 and 50 years old with Graves' hyperthyroidism that later progressed to Graves' ophthalmopathy. The chain is encoded by TRBV12-3 or TRBV12-4 joined to TRBJ2-3; the D gene identity is not certain. The CDR3 region reads CASSLADTQYF. In nucleotide form, the sequence is TGTGCCAGCAGTTTAGCAGATACGCAGTATTTT.